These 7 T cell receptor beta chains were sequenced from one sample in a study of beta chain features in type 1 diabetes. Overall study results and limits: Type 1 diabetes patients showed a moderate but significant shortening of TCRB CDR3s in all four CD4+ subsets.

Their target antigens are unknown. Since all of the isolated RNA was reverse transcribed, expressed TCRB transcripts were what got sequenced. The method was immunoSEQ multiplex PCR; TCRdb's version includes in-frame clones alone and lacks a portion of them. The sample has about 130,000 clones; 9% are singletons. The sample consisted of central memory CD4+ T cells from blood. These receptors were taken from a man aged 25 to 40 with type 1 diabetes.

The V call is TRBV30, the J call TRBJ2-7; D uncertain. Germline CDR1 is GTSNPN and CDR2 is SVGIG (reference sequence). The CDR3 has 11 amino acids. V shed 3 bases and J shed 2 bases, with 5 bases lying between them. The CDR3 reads CAWSATYEQYF. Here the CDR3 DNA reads TGTGCCTGGAGCGCGACCTACGAGCAGTACTTC.

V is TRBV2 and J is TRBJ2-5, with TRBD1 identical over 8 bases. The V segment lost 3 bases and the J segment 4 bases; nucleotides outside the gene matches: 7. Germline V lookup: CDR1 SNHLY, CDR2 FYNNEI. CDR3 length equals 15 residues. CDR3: CASSDGQGYRETQYF. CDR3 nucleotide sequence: TGTGCCAGCAGTGACGGACAGGGATATCGAGAGACCCAGTACTTC.

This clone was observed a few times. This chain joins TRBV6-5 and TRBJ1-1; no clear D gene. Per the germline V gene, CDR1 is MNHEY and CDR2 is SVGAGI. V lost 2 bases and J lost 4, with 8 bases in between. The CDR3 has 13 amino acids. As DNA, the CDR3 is TGTGCCAGCAGTTACGGACGGGGCACTGAAGCTTTCTTT. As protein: CASSYGRGTEAFF.

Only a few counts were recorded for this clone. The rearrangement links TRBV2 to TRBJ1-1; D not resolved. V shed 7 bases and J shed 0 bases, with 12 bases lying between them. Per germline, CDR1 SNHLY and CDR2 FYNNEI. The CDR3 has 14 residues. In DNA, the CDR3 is TGTGCCAGCAAAATGGCAGGATTGAACACTGAAGCTTTCTTT. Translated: CASKMAGLNTEAFF.

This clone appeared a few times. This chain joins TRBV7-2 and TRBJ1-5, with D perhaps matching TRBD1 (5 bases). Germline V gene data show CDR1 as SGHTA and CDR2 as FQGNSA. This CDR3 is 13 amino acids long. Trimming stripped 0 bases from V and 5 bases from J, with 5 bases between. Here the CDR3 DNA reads TGTGCCAGCAGCTTAGCCAGGGATCAGCCCCAGCATTTT. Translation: CASSLARDQPQHF. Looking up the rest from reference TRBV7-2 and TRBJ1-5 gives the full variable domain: GAGVSQSPSNKVTEKGKDVELRCDPISGHTALYWYRQSLGQGLEFLIYFQGNSAPDKSGLPSDRFSAERTGGSVSTLTIQRTQQEDSAVYLCASSLARDQPQHFGDGTRLSIL.

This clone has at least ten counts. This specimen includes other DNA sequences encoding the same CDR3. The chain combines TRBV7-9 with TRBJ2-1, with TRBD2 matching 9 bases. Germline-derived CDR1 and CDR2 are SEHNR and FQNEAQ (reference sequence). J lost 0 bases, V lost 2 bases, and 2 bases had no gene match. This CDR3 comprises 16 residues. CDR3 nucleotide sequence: TGTGCCAGCAGCTTATCACTAGCGGGCTCCTACAATGAGCAGTTCTTC. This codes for CASSLSLAGSYNEQFF. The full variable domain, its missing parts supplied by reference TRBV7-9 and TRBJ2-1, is DTGVSQNPRHKITKRGQNVTFRCDPISEHNRLYWYRQTLGQGPEFLTYFQNEAQLEKSRLLSDRFSAERPKGSFSTLEIQRTEQGDSAMYLCASSLSLAGSYNEQFFGPGTRLTVL.

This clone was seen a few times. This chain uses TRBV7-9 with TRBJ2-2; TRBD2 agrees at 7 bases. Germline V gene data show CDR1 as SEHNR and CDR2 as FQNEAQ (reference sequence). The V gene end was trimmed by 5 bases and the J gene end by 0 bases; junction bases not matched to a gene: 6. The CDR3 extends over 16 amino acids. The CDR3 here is CASSPGSGTNTGELFF. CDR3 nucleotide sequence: TGTGCCAGCAGCCCTGGGAGCGGGACGAACACCGGGGAGCTGTTTTTT.